These 5 T cell receptor beta chains originate from one sample sequenced in a study of blood T cell repertoires in COVID-19. The repertoire was sequenced with immunoSEQ multiplex PCR; TCRdb's copy has only in-frame clones and lacks some. The profile shows approximately 230,000 clones, about 88% of them singletons. Source material: peripheral blood. The origin of the receptors is a woman aged 40 to 55 who had recovered from COVID-19.

This sequence joins TRBV19 and TRBJ2-5, with a possible D match to TRBD1 (5 bases). The V gene lost 1 base and the J gene lost 1 base, with 10 bases spanning the gap. The CDR3 contains 15 residues. In germline, CDR1 is LNHDA, CDR2 SQIVND (reference sequence). The CDR3 region has the DNA TGTGCCAGTAGTATAGGAACAGGAGTCCAAGAGACCCAGTACTTC. Encoded protein: CASSIGTGVQETQYF.

The chain recombines TRBV7-2 with TRBJ1-3, with D possibly matching TRBD1 (5 bases). The germline V gene has CDR1 SGHTA and CDR2 FQGNSA. The CDR3 runs to 14 residues. Trimming removed 9 bases at V and 0 bases at J, with 12 bases between. Here the CDR3 reads CASRQSNSGNTIYF. The CDR3 DNA is TGTGCCAGTAGACAGAGCAACTCTGGAAACACCATATATTTT.

The count of this clone is one. V usage is TRBV30 and J usage is TRBJ2-1, with 8 bases aligning to TRBD1. The germline V gene encodes CDR1 GTSNPN and CDR2 SVGIG (reference sequence). Trimming at V came to 7 bases and at J to 12 bases, leaving 14 bases not matched to a gene. This CDR3 region has 13 residues. The CDR3 DNA sequence: TGTGCCTCAGATACAGGGGGTTCCCCCTTGCAGTTCTTC. Protein sequence: CASDTGGSPLQFF.

J is TRBJ1-2 and V is TRBV7-9; D remains unclear. V dropped 0 bases and J dropped 3 bases, with 5 bases sitting between them. The CDR3 runs 13 residues. CDR1 is SEHNR, CDR2 FQNEAQ, per germline (reference sequence). In DNA form, the CDR3 reads TGTGCCAGCAGCTTAGCCGGAGACTATGGCTACACCTTC. It is translated as CASSLAGDYGYTF.

V usage is TRBV11-2 and J usage is TRBJ2-5; TRBD1 might be the D (6 bases). From germline, CDR1 is SGHAT and CDR2 FQNNGV. Trimming cost V 5 bases and J 3 bases, with 10 bases left between them. The CDR3 spans 13 residues. CDR3 residues: CASSLGHKETQYF. CDR3 DNA: TGTGCCAGCAGCCTGGGACATAAAGAGACCCAGTACTTC.